This T cell receptor beta chain was captured in a study of beta chain features in type 1 diabetes. There are 13 residues in the CDR3. The V and J ends lost 0 bases and 6 bases respectively, with 6 bases between them. In germline, CDR1 is SGHNT, CDR2 YYREEE (reference sequence). Since all of the isolated RNA was reverse transcribed, expressed TCRB transcripts were what got sequenced. Clones were sequenced by immunoSEQ multiplex PCR, and TCRdb holds only the in-frame ones, with some missing. The data show 310,000 or so clones, with over 14% seen just once and around 0.015% held by the top ten. Study findings and constraints: Within each of all four CD4+ subsets, Type 1 diabetes patients had TCRB CDR3s that were moderately but significantly shorter.

In the case of this clone: The antigen is unknown.

The receptor's source is a young man with type 1 diabetes. The chain carries TRBV5-4 and TRBJ1-4; perhaps TRBD1 as D (5 bases). The sample was naive CD4+ T cells from blood. CDR3 loop: CASSLGRDEKLFF. CDR3 in DNA: TGTGCCAGCAGCTTGGGCAGGGATGAAAAACTGTTTTTT.